This T cell receptor beta chain is from a study of T-cell memory formation after mild COVID-19. The CDR3 loop spans 14 amino acids. V gave up 0 bases and J gave up 12 bases; unmatched junction bases: 6. CDR1 is SGHDN and CDR2 is FVKESK in the germline V gene. Employing constant-segment primers, 5'RACE generated TCR alpha and TCR beta cDNA libraries bearing sample barcodes and UMIs. TCRdb independently ran MiXCR on the 5' RACE reads; one entry per CDR3 protein. Of 140,000 to 150,000 distinct CDR3 sequences listed, approximately 25% are singletons. This clonotype appeared a few times. This sequence was found in an adult woman who had mild COVID-19 (a few samples of this study predate the infection). Cell type and time point are not known. The V and J genes are TRBV14 and TRBJ2-1, with 9 bases aligning to TRBD2. Source material: PBMCs or a T cell subset sorted from them (not recorded which). CDR3 DNA sequence: TGTGCCAGCAGCCAAGAGCTAGCGGGGTTTGTGCAGTTCTTC. This translates into CASSQELAGFVQFF.